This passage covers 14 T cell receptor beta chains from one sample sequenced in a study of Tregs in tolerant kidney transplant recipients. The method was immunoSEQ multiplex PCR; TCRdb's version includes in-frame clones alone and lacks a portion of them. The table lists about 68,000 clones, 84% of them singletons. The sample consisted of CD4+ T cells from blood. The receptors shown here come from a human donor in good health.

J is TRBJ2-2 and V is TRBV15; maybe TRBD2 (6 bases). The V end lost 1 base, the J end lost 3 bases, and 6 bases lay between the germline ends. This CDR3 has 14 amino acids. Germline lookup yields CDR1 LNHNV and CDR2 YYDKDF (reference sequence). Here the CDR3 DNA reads TGTGCCACCAGCAGAGGGGGGGACACCGGGGAGCTGTTTTTT. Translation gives CATSRGGDTGELFF.

The DNA for the CDR3 is TGTGCCAGCAGTTTGCGGGGTGGAAACACCATATATTTT. This gives the protein CASSLRGGNTIYF. The chain links TRBV6-5 to TRBJ1-3; no firm D call. CDR1 and CDR2 (germline): MNHEY, SVGAGI. V was clipped by 4 bases and J by 3 bases, with 7 bases between them. The CDR3 runs to 13 residues.

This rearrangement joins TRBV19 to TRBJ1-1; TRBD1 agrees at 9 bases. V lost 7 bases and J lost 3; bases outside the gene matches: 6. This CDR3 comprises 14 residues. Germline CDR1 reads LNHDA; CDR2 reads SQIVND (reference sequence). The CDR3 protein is CASIPTGGYTEAFF. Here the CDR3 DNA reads TGTGCCAGTATCCCGACAGGGGGGTACACTGAAGCTTTCTTT.

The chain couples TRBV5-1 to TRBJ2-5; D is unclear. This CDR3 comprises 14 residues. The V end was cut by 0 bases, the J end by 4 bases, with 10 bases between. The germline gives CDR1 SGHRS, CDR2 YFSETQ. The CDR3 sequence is CASSLGSGPETQYF. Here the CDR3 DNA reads TGCGCCAGCAGCTTGGGGTCAGGCCCAGAGACCCAGTACTTC. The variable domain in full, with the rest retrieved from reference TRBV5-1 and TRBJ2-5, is KAGVTQTPRYLIKTRGQQVTLSCSPISGHRSVSWYQQTPGQGLQFLFEYFSETQRNKGNFPGRFSGRQFSNSRSEMNVSTLELGDSALYLCASSLGSGPETQYFGPGTRLLVL.

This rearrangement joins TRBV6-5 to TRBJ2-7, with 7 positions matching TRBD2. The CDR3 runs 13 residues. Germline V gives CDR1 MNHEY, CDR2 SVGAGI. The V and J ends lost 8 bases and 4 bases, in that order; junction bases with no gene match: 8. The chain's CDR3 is CASGLAAGYEQYF. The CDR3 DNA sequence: TGTGCCAGCGGTCTAGCGGCGGGGTACGAGCAGTACTTC.

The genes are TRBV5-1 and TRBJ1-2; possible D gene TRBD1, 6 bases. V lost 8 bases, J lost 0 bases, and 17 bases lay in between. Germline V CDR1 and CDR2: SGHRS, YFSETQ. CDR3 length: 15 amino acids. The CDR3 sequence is CASAQGGLANYGYTF. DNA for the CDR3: TGCGCCAGTGCACAGGGTGGTTTAGCTAACTATGGCTACACCTTC.

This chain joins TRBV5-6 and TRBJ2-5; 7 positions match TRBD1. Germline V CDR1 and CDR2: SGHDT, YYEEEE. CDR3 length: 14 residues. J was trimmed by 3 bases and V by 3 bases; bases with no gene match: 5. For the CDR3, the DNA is TGTGCCAGCAGCTCCCCCAGGGGGAAAGAGACCCAGTACTTC. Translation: CASSSPRGKETQYF.

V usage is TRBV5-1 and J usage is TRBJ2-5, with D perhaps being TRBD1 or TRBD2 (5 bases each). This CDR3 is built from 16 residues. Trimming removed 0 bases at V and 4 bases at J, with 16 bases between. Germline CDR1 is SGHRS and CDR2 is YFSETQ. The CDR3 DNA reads TGCGCCAGCAGCTTGGGGAAGAGGGACCCCCGAGAGACCCAGTACTTC. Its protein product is CASSLGKRDPRETQYF.

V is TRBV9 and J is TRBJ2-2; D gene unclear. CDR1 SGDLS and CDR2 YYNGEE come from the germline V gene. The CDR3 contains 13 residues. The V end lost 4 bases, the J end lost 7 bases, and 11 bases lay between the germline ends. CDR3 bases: TGTGCCAGCAGCCCAGCAAGGAGCGGGGAGCTGTTTTTT. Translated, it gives CASSPARSGELFF.

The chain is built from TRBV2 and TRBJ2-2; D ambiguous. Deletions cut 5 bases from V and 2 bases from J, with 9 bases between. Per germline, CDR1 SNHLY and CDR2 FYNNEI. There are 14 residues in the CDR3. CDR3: CASSPRVNTGELFF. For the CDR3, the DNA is TGTGCCAGCAGTCCTAGGGTTAACACCGGGGAGCTGTTTTTT.

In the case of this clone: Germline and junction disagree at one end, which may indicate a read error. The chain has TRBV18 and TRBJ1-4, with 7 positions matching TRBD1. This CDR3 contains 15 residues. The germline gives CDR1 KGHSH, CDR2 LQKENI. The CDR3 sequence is CASSPQGPTNEKLFF. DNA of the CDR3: TGTGCCAGCTCGCCACAGGGGCCAACTAATGAAAAACTGTTTTTT. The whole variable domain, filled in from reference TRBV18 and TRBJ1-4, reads NAGVMQNPRHLVRRRGQEARLRCSPMKGHSHVYWYRQLPEEGLKFMVYLQKENIIDESGMPKERFSAEFPKEGPSILRIQQVVRGDSAAYFCASSPQGPTNEKLFFGSGTQLSVL.

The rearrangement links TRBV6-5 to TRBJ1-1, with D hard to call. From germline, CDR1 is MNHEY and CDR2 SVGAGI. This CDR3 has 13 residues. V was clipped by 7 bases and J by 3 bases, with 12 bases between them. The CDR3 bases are TGTGCCAGCATGAGGCATAAGGACACTGAAGCTTTCTTT. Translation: CASMRHKDTEAFF.

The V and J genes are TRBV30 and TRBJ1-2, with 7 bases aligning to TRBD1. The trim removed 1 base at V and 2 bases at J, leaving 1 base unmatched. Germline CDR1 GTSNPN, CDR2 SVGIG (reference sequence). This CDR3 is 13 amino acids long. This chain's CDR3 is CAWSEGQNYGYTF. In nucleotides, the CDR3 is TGTGCCTGGAGTGAGGGACAGAACTATGGCTACACCTTC.

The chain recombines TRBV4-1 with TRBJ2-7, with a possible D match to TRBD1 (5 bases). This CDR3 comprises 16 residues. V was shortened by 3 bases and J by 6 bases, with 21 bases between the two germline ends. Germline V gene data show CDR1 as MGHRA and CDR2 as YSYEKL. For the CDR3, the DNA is TGCGCCAGCAGCCACCTTGAGACAGTCCCAAGGGCCGAGCAGTACTTC. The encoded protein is CASSHLETVPRAEQYF.